One sample yielded the 18 T cell receptor beta chains listed below, sequenced in a study of Tregs in tolerant kidney transplant recipients. The repertoire was sequenced with immunoSEQ multiplex PCR; TCRdb's copy has only in-frame clones and lacks some. This sample yields about 64,000 clones, of which roughly 98% are seen a single time; 0.34% belongs to the top ten. This sample comprised Tregs from blood, obtained before the transplant. These receptors originate from a human donor who received a combined kidney and bone marrow transplant.

This clone was counted only a few times. Other DNA sequences in the same sample also yield this CDR3. The genes are TRBV27 and TRBJ1-1; D unclear. This CDR3 contains 14 residues. V lost 3 bases to trimming and J lost 2 bases, with 10 bases between them. Germline assignment: CDR1 MNHEY and CDR2 SMNVEV (reference sequence). CDR3 loop: CASSLRRPNTEAFF. CDR3 nucleotides: TGTGCCAGCAGTTTGCGGCGGCCTAACACTGAAGCTTTCTTT.

This clone was observed a few times. This rearrangement joins TRBV11-2 to TRBJ2-1, with 7 positions matching TRBD2. Trimming cost V 1 base and J 1 base; bases outside gene matches: 7. The germline V gene has CDR1 SGHAT and CDR2 FQNNGV. The length of the CDR3 is 17 residues. The CDR3: CASSLARTSLSYNEQFF. The CDR3 region has the DNA TGTGCCAGCAGCTTAGCCCGGACTAGTTTATCCTACAATGAGCAGTTCTTC.

The J gene is TRBJ2-7, the V gene TRBV20-1, with a possible D match to TRBD2 (6 bases). CDR1 and CDR2 (germline): DFQATT, SNEGSKA (reference sequence). CDR3 length: 11 amino acids. V was trimmed by 3 bases and J by 4 bases, leaving 7 bases between them. The CDR3 spells CSASGSYEQYF. In nucleotides, the CDR3 is TGCAGTGCTAGCGGGAGTTACGAGCAGTACTTC.

This clone was observed once. The V gene is TRBV25-1, the J gene TRBJ2-1; 13 nucleotides line up with TRBD2. The junction had 5 bases not matched to a gene; V was cut back by 5 bases and J by 10 bases. In germline, CDR1 is MGHDK, CDR2 SYGVNS. CDR3 length: 14 residues. In DNA, the CDR3 is TGTGCCAGCAGTACTAGCGGGAGGGCCGGAGAGCAGTTCTTC. It yields the protein CASSTSGRAGEQFF. The whole variable domain, remainder taken from reference TRBV25-1 and TRBJ2-1, is EADIYQTPRYLVIGTGKKITLECSQTMGHDKMYWYQQDPGMELHLIHYSYGVNSTEKGDLSSESTVSRIRTEHFPLTLESARPSHTSQYLCASSTSGRAGEQFFGPGTRLTVL.

This chain connects TRBV27 to TRBJ1-5, with D maybe TRBD1 (6 bases). Trimming took 2 bases from V and 6 from J, leaving 14 bases between them. The CDR3 has 15 residues. CDR1 is MNHEY and CDR2 is SMNVEV in the germline V gene (reference sequence). The CDR3 is CASSLGPGAVQPQHF. The CDR3 coding sequence is TGTGCCAGCAGTTTAGGGCCAGGGGCTGTTCAGCCCCAGCATTTT.

The rearrangement joins TRBV5-1 to TRBJ2-1; TRBD2 matches at 13 bases. The CDR3 contains 18 residues. Looked up from germline, CDR1 is SGHRS and CDR2 is YFSETQ. The V segment lost 0 bases and the J segment 5 bases; nucleotides outside the gene matches: 8. CDR3 bases: TGCGCCAGCAGCTTGGCTGTACTAGCGGGAGGGCCAGACAATGAGCAGTTCTTC. As protein: CASSLAVLAGGPDNEQFF.

J is TRBJ1-1 and V is TRBV20-1, with D perhaps TRBD1 (5 bases). CDR1 and CDR2 from the germline V gene are DFQATT and SNEGSKA (reference sequence). The CDR3 loop spans 11 amino acids. V lost 7 bases and J lost 5, with 11 bases in between. The CDR3 loop is CSVQGVTEAFF. The CDR3 DNA is TGCAGTGTTCAAGGGGTAACTGAAGCTTTCTTT.

The chain carries TRBV27 and TRBJ1-2, with TRBD1 matching over 10 bases. The CDR3 contains 15 residues. Germline lookup yields CDR1 MNHEY and CDR2 SMNVEV (reference sequence). Trimming at V came to 5 bases and at J to 3 bases, leaving 6 bases not matched to a gene. The CDR3 protein is CASSTRTGGHYGYTF. The CDR3 coding sequence is TGTGCCAGCAGTACCCGGACAGGGGGTCACTATGGCTACACCTTC.

V and J are TRBV5-3 and TRBJ1-1; 8 bases map to TRBD1. TRBV5-3 is noted as an ORF with a role that remains uncertain. J lost 1 base, V lost 4 bases, and 12 bases had no gene match. The CDR3 consists of 17 residues. The CDR3 protein is CARSPTGTGVRNTEAFF. Here the CDR3 DNA reads TGTGCCAGAAGCCCAACCGGGACAGGAGTTCGGAACACTGAAGCTTTCTTT.

The chain carries TRBV28 and TRBJ1-2, with TRBD1 matching over 7 bases. J was trimmed by 7 bases and V by 2 bases; bases with no gene match: 13. The CDR3 has 16 residues. Germline lookup yields CDR1 MDHEN and CDR2 SYDVKM. CDR3 residues: CASSLRQGWLRGGYTF. The CDR3 bases are TGTGCCAGCAGTTTAAGACAGGGCTGGCTAAGGGGTGGCTACACCTTC.

The gene calls are TRBV5-1 and TRBJ2-1, with 9 nucleotides matching TRBD2. Losses at the gene ends were 4 bases for V and 0 bases for J; bases not matched to a gene: 8. Germline V gives CDR1 SGHRS, CDR2 YFSETQ. The CDR3 consists of 17 residues. The CDR3 spells CASSPLASGTSYNEQFF. The CDR3 coding sequence is TGCGCCAGCAGCCCCCTGGCTAGCGGGACCTCCTACAATGAGCAGTTCTTC.

The V call is TRBV29-1, the J call TRBJ1-2, with TRBD1 matching 7 bases. The CDR3 has 13 residues. The V and J ends lost 4 bases and 4 bases, in that order; junction bases with no gene match: 6. Germline V gene sequence: CDR1 SQVTM, CDR2 ANQGSEA. The CDR3 protein is CSVVQGIGYGYTF. CDR3 nucleotide sequence: TGCAGCGTTGTACAGGGGATAGGCTATGGCTACACCTTC.

In its sample, this clone was seen once. The chain recombines TRBV19 with TRBJ1-2, with unresolved D. The ends were cut back, 5 bases at V and 1 base at J, with 17 bases in the middle. The germline CDR1 and CDR2 sequences are LNHDA and SQIVND (reference sequence). The CDR3 length is 16 residues. CDR3 DNA sequence: TGTGCCAGTAGTCACTTCGGGGATTATATTAACTATGGCTACACCTTC. Residues: CASSHFGDYINYGYTF. Filled out from reference TRBV19 and TRBJ1-2, the complete variable domain reads DGGITQSPKYLFRKEGQNVTLSCEQNLNHDAMYWYRQDPGQGLRLIYYSQIVNDFQKGDIAEGYSVSREKKESFPLTVTSAQKNPTAFYLCASSHFGDYINYGYTFGSGTRLTVV.

This rearrangement joins TRBV7-3 to TRBJ1-5, with 7 bases matching TRBD1. Germline trimming cut 2 bases from V and 9 bases from J; bases unmatched to any gene: 13. The CDR3 is 16 residues long. Germline V gene data show CDR1 as SGHTA and CDR2 as FQGTGA. The CDR3 bases are TGTGCCAGCAGCTTATGGGGACAGTCGGTTCCACGGCCCCAGCATTTT. Protein product: CASSLWGQSVPRPQHF. Complete variable domain (other parts from reference TRBV7-3 and TRBJ1-5): GAGVSQTPSNKVTEKGKYVELRCDPISGHTALYWYRQSLGQGPEFLIYFQGTGAADDSGLPNDRFFAVRPEGSVSTLKIQRTERGDSAVYLCASSLWGQSVPRPQHFGDGTRLSIL.

The chain employs TRBV2 and TRBJ2-5, with TRBD2 identical over 7 bases. V shed 4 bases, J shed 2 bases, and the junction held 4 bases outside the gene matches. The CDR3 is 14 amino acids. The germline gives CDR1 SNHLY, CDR2 FYNNEI. The CDR3 DNA reads as TGTGCCAGCAGTGTGGGGAGGGGACAAGAGACCCAGTACTTC. This translates into CASSVGRGQETQYF.

Remarks on this clone: Its ends do not fully match the called genes, so a read error is possible. This sequence joins TRBV9 and TRBJ2-5; the D is unclear. The CDR3 runs to 15 residues. Germline V gives CDR1 SGDLS, CDR2 YYNGEE. The CDR3 region is CASSVGPGSQGTQYF. CDR3 nucleotide sequence: TGTGCCAGCAGCGTAGGCCCAGGATCACAAGGGACCCAGTACTTC. Variable domain in full (rest from reference TRBV9 and TRBJ2-5): DSGVTQTPKHLITATGQRVTLRCSPRSGDLSVYWYQQSLDQGLQFLIQYYNGEERAKGNILERFSAQQFPDLHSELNLSSLELGDSALYFCASSVGPGSQGTQYFGPGTRLLVL.

The chain links TRBV5-1 to TRBJ2-3; no definite D call. The CDR3 runs 15 residues. V was cut by 1 base and J by 1 base, with 10 bases left in between. The germline V gene has CDR1 SGHRS and CDR2 YFSETQ. CDR3 coding DNA: TGCGCCAGCAGCTTGAGTGCAGGCCGCACAGATACGCAGTATTTT. Its protein is CASSLSAGRTDTQYF. Based on the CDR3 plus reference TRBV5-1 and TRBJ2-3, the full variable domain is KAGVTQTPRYLIKTRGQQVTLSCSPISGHRSVSWYQQTPGQGLQFLFEYFSETQRNKGNFPGRFSGRQFSNSRSEMNVSTLELGDSALYLCASSLSAGRTDTQYFGPGTRLTVL.

This chain uses TRBV5-1 with TRBJ2-5; 7 bases line up with TRBD2. Losses at the gene ends were 0 bases for V and 1 base for J; bases not matched to a gene: 6. The germline V gene encodes CDR1 SGHRS and CDR2 YFSETQ. The CDR3 consists of 16 residues. The CDR3 reads CASSLGLAASQETQYF. The DNA for the CDR3 is TGCGCCAGCAGCTTGGGGCTAGCGGCCAGCCAAGAGACCCAGTACTTC.